The source of this T cell receptor beta chain is a study of cytomegalovirus exposure and HLA in healthy donors. General observations from the study: Despite most TCR sequences being rare, some public TCRs occurred in many donors. Presence/absence analyses treated sequencing depth as roughly uniform across donors. Earlier analysis yielded a pattern in which most TCR beta V segments were productive about 87% or about 30% of the time. A list of around 160 TCR beta chains associated with cytomegalovirus was given.

A few counts support this clone. Antigen specificity is unknown. PCR employed 60 Vbeta and 13 Jbeta primers. Sequencing was performed with immunoSEQ multiplex PCR; in TCRdb, only in-frame clones are kept and a portion is missing. Of about 76,000 clones detected, roughly 85% appear once; the ten largest clones hold 2% to 3%. In germline, CDR1 is MNHEY, CDR2 SMNVEV (reference sequence). The CDR3 runs 13 residues. This TCR was sampled from a man aged 30-40 years in good health and CMV-seronegative. The chain has TRBV27 and TRBJ1-3; 7 bases line up with TRBD1. The sample taken for sequencing was PBMCs. The CDR3 bases are TGTGAATTTTTGACAGGGATTGGAAACACCATATATTTT. Encoded protein: CEFLTGIGNTIYF.